This T cell receptor beta chain was identified during a study of CD8 T cells in ankylosing spondylitis. Study-level findings and limits: It appeared that ankylosing spondylitis blood was characterized by a TCR beta motif of under ten highly homologous variants.

From the 5' RACE reads, TCRdb called clonotypes with MiXCR, one entry per CDR3 protein. The data show some 220,000 distinct CDR3 sequences, around 8% seen once. V was trimmed by 4 bases and J by 5 bases, leaving 14 bases between them. The CDR3 extends over 14 amino acids. This clonotype was observed at least ten times. Its antigen is still unknown. The receptor was isolated from a female donor with ankylosing spondylitis or in good health (not recorded which). V and J are TRBV12-3 or TRBV12-4 and TRBJ1-2; D perhaps matches TRBD1 (6 bases). Sequencing input: blood, either unsorted or a sorted T cell fraction (not recorded which). The CDR3 protein is CASSSFRGGYGYTF. As DNA, the CDR3 is TGTGCCAGCAGTTCATTCAGGGGCGGGTATGGCTACACCTTC.